A selection of T cell receptor beta chains follows, all from one sample in a study of Graves' ophthalmopathy and Graves' hyperthyroidism. TCRdb re-derived calls from the multiplex PCR reads in MiXCR, one entry per CDR3 protein. The repertoire includes some 160,000 distinct CDR3 sequences, about two fifths of them detected once, and about 9.5% sits in the top ten. Sequencing used peripheral blood. All receptors derive from a man between 25 and 39 years old with Graves' ophthalmopathy. Both conserved end residues are part of each CDR3.

j_call: TRBJ1-1; v_call: TRBV10-3; cdr3_aa: CAISVGGTTEAFF
j_call: TRBJ2-7; v_call: TRBV12-3/TRBV12-4; cdr3_aa: CASSPDSGTGSNEQYF
j_call: TRBJ2-7; v_call: TRBV7-6; cdr3_aa: CASTIGGSGTYEQYF
j_call: TRBJ2-5; v_call: TRBV28; cdr3_aa: CASSWAGQETQYF
j_call: TRBJ1-5; v_call: TRBV2; cdr3_aa: CASSEEGSQPQHF
j_call: TRBJ2-2; v_call: TRBV11-3; cdr3_aa: CASSFGVGELFF
j_call: TRBJ2-2; v_call: TRBV28; cdr3_aa: CASSSSGLAVTGELFF
j_call: TRBJ2-7; v_call: TRBV30; cdr3_aa: CAWSLASGTYEQYF
j_call: TRBJ2-2; v_call: TRBV27; cdr3_aa: CASSLFSSGRVTGELFF
j_call: TRBJ1-5; v_call: TRBV28; cdr3_aa: CASRGTQSNQPQHF
j_call: TRBJ1-5; v_call: TRBV6-1; cdr3_aa: CASCDNSNQPQHF
j_call: TRBJ2-5; v_call: TRBV3-1; cdr3_aa: CASSLLTNSQETQYF
j_call: TRBJ1-2; v_call: TRBV12-3/TRBV12-4; cdr3_aa: CASTTRGGGYTF
j_call: TRBJ2-4; v_call: TRBV7-2; cdr3_aa: CASSLAIRLAGNIAKNIQYF
j_call: TRBJ2-7; v_call: TRBV19; cdr3_aa: CASSISGLVLYEQYF
j_call: TRBJ2-5; v_call: TRBV6-2/TRBV6-3; cdr3_aa: CASTSEGFETQYF
j_call: TRBJ2-7; v_call: TRBV2; cdr3_aa: CASNGGTSGRAYEQYF
j_call: TRBJ2-7; v_call: TRBV7-2; cdr3_aa: CASSWVVLYEQYF
j_call: TRBJ2-5; v_call: TRBV30; cdr3_aa: CAWSPGGQETQYF
j_call: TRBJ2-5; v_call: TRBV12-3/TRBV12-4; cdr3_aa: CASSEGGGETQYF
j_call: TRBJ1-2; v_call: TRBV12-3/TRBV12-4; cdr3_aa: CASSYRQGVSYGYTF
j_call: TRBJ1-5; v_call: TRBV6-1; cdr3_aa: CASSRGNGNQPQHF
j_call: TRBJ1-5; v_call: TRBV11-3; cdr3_aa: CASSLGDRGQSNQPQHF
j_call: TRBJ2-7; v_call: TRBV10-3; cdr3_aa: CAIQTSGGYEQYF
j_call: TRBJ2-7; v_call: TRBV24-1; cdr3_aa: CATSDPAGQGGYEQYF
j_call: TRBJ1-2; v_call: TRBV10-3; cdr3_aa: CALGQNYGYTF
j_call: TRBJ1-1; v_call: TRBV5-1; cdr3_aa: CASSSGDAYLNTEAFF
j_call: TRBJ1-1; v_call: TRBV12-3/TRBV12-4; cdr3_aa: CASSLRLRNTEAFF
j_call: TRBJ2-7; v_call: TRBV6-1; cdr3_aa: CASSEAWGGQYF
j_call: TRBJ1-5; v_call: TRBV6-2/TRBV6-3; cdr3_aa: CASSLEKHQPQHF
j_call: TRBJ2-2; v_call: TRBV29-1; cdr3_aa: CSARQGSTGELFF
j_call: TRBJ1-1; v_call: TRBV12-3/TRBV12-4; cdr3_aa: CASSAGTGGTTAEAFF
j_call: TRBJ2-7; v_call: TRBV6-2/TRBV6-3; cdr3_aa: CAGGESEQYF
j_call: TRBJ1-1; v_call: TRBV6-1; cdr3_aa: CASRDRGTEAFF
j_call: TRBJ2-7; v_call: TRBV11-2; cdr3_aa: CASSLEIAGESYEQYF
j_call: TRBJ2-2; v_call: TRBV12-3/TRBV12-4; cdr3_aa: CASSLEREGYTGELFF
j_call: TRBJ2-7; v_call: TRBV7-8; cdr3_aa: CASSSSPNPYEQYF
j_call: TRBJ2-5; v_call: TRBV12-3/TRBV12-4; cdr3_aa: CASSPSGRQETQYF
j_call: TRBJ2-5; v_call: TRBV7-9; cdr3_aa: CASSLEGRTQYF
j_call: TRBJ2-2; v_call: TRBV28; cdr3_aa: CASSPLAGDKAGELFF
j_call: TRBJ2-2; v_call: TRBV11-2; cdr3_aa: CASSLDPGTGGWATGELFF
j_call: TRBJ2-5; v_call: TRBV11-2; cdr3_aa: CASSLVGLAGSGETQYF
j_call: TRBJ1-5; v_call: TRBV2; cdr3_aa: CASKPDRLYQPQHF
j_call: TRBJ2-7; v_call: TRBV6-1; cdr3_aa: CASSTGTEQYF
j_call: TRBJ1-1; v_call: TRBV28; cdr3_aa: CASKTPPGQLNTEAFF